This TCR beta chain was recovered during a study of blood T cell repertoires in COVID-19. Clones were sequenced by immunoSEQ multiplex PCR, and TCRdb holds only the in-frame ones, with some missing. The sample has 250,000 or so clones, around 84% seen once; the top ten hold more than 6.5%. Sequenced: PBMCs or T cells enriched from blood (not recorded which). The TCR comes from a woman between 50 and 59 years old who had been exposed to COVID-19.

CDR3 DNA sequence: TGCAGTGCTAGTTCGGCTACAGGGGACACTGAAGCTTTCTTT. This translates into CSASSATGDTEAFF. The V gene is TRBV20-1, the J gene TRBJ1-1; 7 bases match TRBD1. The CDR3 loop spans 14 amino acids. Germline loops: CDR1 DFQATT, CDR2 SNEGSKA (reference sequence). Trimming at V came to 3 bases and at J to 3 bases, leaving 7 bases not matched to a gene.